This T cell receptor beta chain was observed in a study of CD4 T cells in relation to SARS-CoV-2 and coronaviruses. Per germline, CDR1 SGHKS and CDR2 YYEKEE (reference sequence). This CDR3 is 14 amino acids long. Trimming took off 0 bases at V and 7 bases at J, with 14 bases between the two ends. TCRdb keeps only in-frame clones here, not all; method: immunoSEQ multiplex PCR. The sample has some 40,000 clones, roughly 85% seen once; the top ten hold about 3%. Sequenced: memory CD4+ T cells from PBMCs. This TCR was sampled from an adult with COVID-19. The V gene is TRBV5-5, the J gene TRBJ2-7; TRBD2 is a possible D gene (6 bases). The CDR3 bases are TGTGCCAGCAGCTTGGGACCGAGGGACTGGGAGCAGTACTTC. Encoded protein: CASSLGPRDWEQYF.